The 29 T cell receptor beta chains below all came from one sample that was sequenced in a study of blood T cell repertoires in COVID-19 (TCRdb year 2020). Library preparation used the immunoSEQ multiplex PCR assay. As stored in TCRdb, this immuneACCESS dataset retains in-frame rearrangements with V and J assigned. A fraction of the clones does not appear; measured against another copy, unresolved V genes explain less than half of the discrepancy, and the remainder lacks a known reason. Within this sample are 200,000 to 250,000 clones, with approximately 90% of them counted one time only. Under 4% of the sample is held by the ten biggest clonotypes. The source material was peripheral blood. The receptors were gathered from a man aged 18 to 35 with active or convalescent COVID-19.

CDR3 nucleotides: TGCGCCAGCAGCCAAGATGTGACGACAGGTCCCTACGAGCAGTACTTC. It yields the protein CASSQDVTTGPYEQYF. This chain links TRBV4-1 with TRBJ2-7; D is perhaps TRBD1 (6 bases). This CDR3 has 16 residues. Germline V lookup: CDR1 MGHRA, CDR2 YSYEKL. V lost 0 bases and J 2 bases, leaving 14 bases between the germline ends.

The table lists this clone with a few counts. The chain has TRBV5-6 and TRBJ2-7; D might be TRBD1 (6 bases). The CDR3 is 15 residues long. Per the germline V gene, CDR1 is SGHDT and CDR2 is YYEEEE. V was shortened by 2 bases and J by 0 bases, with 12 bases between the two germline ends. CDR3 nucleotide sequence: TGTGCCAGCAGCTTCAGGACAGTCAACTCCTACGAGCAGTACTTC. It is translated as CASSFRTVNSYEQYF.

The chain combines TRBV2 with TRBJ2-4, with D possibly TRBD1 on 6 matching bases. The CDR3 runs to 15 residues. From germline, CDR1 is SNHLY and CDR2 FYNNEI. Trimming shortened V by 6 bases and J by 1 base, and 13 bases separated the two germline ends. Here the CDR3 reads CASSGQPGAKNIQYF. In nucleotides, the CDR3 is TGTGCCAGCAGCGGACAGCCTGGGGCCAAAAACATTCAGTACTTC.

The chain's CDR3 is CASSLVPVALWGYTF. The CDR3 DNA reads as TGTGCCAGCAGTTTAGTTCCGGTAGCCTTATGGGGCTACACCTTC. V gene TRBV27 combines with J gene TRBJ1-2; D remains ambiguous. Per germline, CDR1 MNHEY and CDR2 SMNVEV (reference sequence). V shed 2 bases and J shed 8 bases, with 18 bases lying between them. This CDR3 contains 15 residues.

This CDR3 reads CSVSSDFDYGYTF. DNA for the CDR3: TGCAGCGTTTCGAGCGACTTCGACTATGGCTACACCTTC. V and J are TRBV29-1 and TRBJ1-2, with no clear D. The CDR3 consists of 13 residues. Germline V lookup: CDR1 SQVTM, CDR2 ANQGSEA. Trimming cost V 5 bases and J 3 bases, with 13 bases left between them.

The chain uses TRBV28 and TRBJ1-3, with TRBD1 matching 7 bases. The germline V gene encodes CDR1 MDHEN and CDR2 SYDVKM. The CDR3 runs to 20 residues. The V and J ends lost 5 bases and 0 bases, in that order; junction bases with no gene match: 19. The DNA of the CDR3 is TGTGCCAGCAGTCTAGCTTTGGGGACAGTGAACCAATACTCTGGAAACACCATATATTTT. It translates to CASSLALGTVNQYSGNTIYF.

This clone was recorded a few times. CDR3 in DNA: TGTGCCAGCAGTGAAGCGCTAGGGGGTGGCACTGAAGCTTTCTTT. This encodes CASSEALGGGTEAFF. The J gene is TRBJ1-1, the V gene TRBV6-1, with a tentative D call TRBD1 (6 bases). The CDR3 runs 15 residues. V was trimmed by 0 bases and J by 4 bases, leaving 12 bases between them. CDR1 and CDR2 (germline): MNHNS, SASEGT.

V usage is TRBV4-3 and J usage is TRBJ1-4; tentatively, D is TRBD1 (5 bases). This CDR3 spans 16 amino acids. Germline CDR1 and CDR2: LGHNA and YSLEER. Trimming left V 0 bases short and J 0 bases short, with 8 bases between. CDR3 in amino acids: CASSQDGRATNEKLFF. As DNA, the CDR3 is TGCGCCAGCAGCCAAGATGGCAGGGCAACTAATGAAAAACTGTTTTTT.

The chain recombines TRBV10-3 with TRBJ1-1, with a possible D match to TRBD1 (5 bases). This CDR3 has 16 residues. V was shortened by 3 bases and J by 3 bases, with 17 bases between the two germline ends. The V gene's germline CDR1 is ENHRY and CDR2 SYGVKD. The CDR3, as DNA: TGTGCCATCAGTGAAAGAGGAGGGGCCGGCGACACTGAAGCTTTCTTT. Its protein is CAISERGGAGDTEAFF.

This chain connects TRBV27 to TRBJ2-1; D may be TRBD2 (5 bases). Germline V gene data show CDR1 as MNHEY and CDR2 as SMNVEV (reference sequence). The length of the CDR3 is 16 residues. The ends were cut back, 2 bases at V and 6 bases at J, with 17 bases in the middle. CDR3 DNA: TGTGCCAGCAGTTTACTCACGGATCGGGGTTTCAATGAGCAGTTCTTC. It encodes CASSLLTDRGFNEQFF.

J is TRBJ2-3 and V is TRBV5-1, with D possibly matching TRBD1 (6 bases). The germline CDR1 and CDR2 sequences are SGHRS and YFSETQ. V dropped 1 base and J dropped 4 bases, with 10 bases sitting between them. This CDR3 has 14 amino acids. CDR3 nucleotide sequence: TGCGCCAGCAGCTTGACGGCAGGGGCAGATACGCAGTATTTT. It is translated as CASSLTAGADTQYF.

This sequence joins TRBV28 and TRBJ2-4, with 8 bases fitting TRBD2. V lost 5 bases, J lost 8 bases, and 23 bases stayed unmatched. The CDR3 covers 19 residues. Germline lookup yields CDR1 MDHEN and CDR2 SYDVKM. CDR3 bases: TGTGCCAGCAGTCCAGTAACGGGGGGGCCGGGCGTCCTAAAGGACATTCAGTACTTC. Translated: CASSPVTGGPGVLKDIQYF. Looking up the rest from reference TRBV28 and TRBJ2-4 gives the full variable domain: DVKVTQSSRYLVKRTGEKVFLECVQDMDHENMFWYRQDPGLGLRLIYFSYDVKMKEKGDIPEGYSVSREKKERFSLILESASTNQTSMYLCASSPVTGGPGVLKDIQYFGAGTRLSVL.

The genes are TRBV6-5 and TRBJ1-1; D not resolved. The V gene's germline CDR1 is MNHEY and CDR2 SVGAGI. The CDR3 sequence is 13 residues long. Between the trimmed V and J ends, which lost 0 bases and 4 bases, there was a span of 6 bases. CDR3 amino acids: CASSYSTGTEAFF. Here the CDR3 DNA reads TGTGCCAGCAGTTACTCCACCGGCACTGAAGCTTTCTTT.

V gene TRBV25-1 combines with J gene TRBJ1-6; D ambiguous. Between the trimmed V and J ends, which lost 2 bases and 7 bases, there was a span of 9 bases. Germline V lookup: CDR1 MGHDK, CDR2 SYGVNS. CDR3 length: 14 amino acids. The CDR3 nucleotides are TGTGCCAGCAGTGAAACGGTCAGGAATTCACCCCTCCACTTT. Protein: CASSETVRNSPLHF.

The genes are TRBV9 and TRBJ2-1; D may be TRBD2 (7 bases). The CDR3 is 15 amino acids. The V gene lost 0 bases and the J gene lost 7 bases, with 14 bases spanning the gap. The germline V gene has CDR1 SGDLS and CDR2 YYNGEE. The CDR3 bases are TGTGCCAGCAGCGTAGAGGGGGGAGGGTGGAATGAGCAGTTCTTC. Its protein is CASSVEGGGWNEQFF.

The chain couples TRBV7-9 to TRBJ1-1, with 9 bases identical to TRBD1. The CDR3 sequence is 12 residues long. V lost 6 bases to trimming and J lost 11 bases; unmatched junction nucleotides: 7. Germline V lookup: CDR1 SEHNR, CDR2 FQNEAQ (reference sequence). As DNA, the CDR3 is TGTGCCAGCAGTCTCGGCGGACAGGGGGCTTTCTTT. Residues: CASSLGGQGAFF.

V and J are TRBV2 and TRBJ2-7; a weak D match, TRBD2 (6 bases). Trimming took 7 bases from V and 2 from J, leaving 15 bases between them. The CDR3 spans 14 residues. CDR1 is SNHLY, CDR2 FYNNEI, per germline. CDR3: CASTIAAGPYEQYF. As DNA, the CDR3 is TGTGCCAGCACTATAGCGGCCGGACCCTACGAGCAGTACTTC.

The gene calls are TRBV28 and TRBJ1-2, with 8 bases lining up with TRBD1. Trimming took 5 bases from V and 8 from J; bases not matched to a gene: 4. CDR1 is MDHEN, CDR2 SYDVKM, per germline. The CDR3 length is 12 residues. The CDR3 DNA is TGTGCCAGCAGTCGTTACAGGGGGGGCTACACCTTC. Amino acids: CASSRYRGGYTF.

V is TRBV4-3 and J is TRBJ1-2; the D is unclear. The CDR3 covers 14 residues. V was pared by 2 bases and J by 6 bases, with 13 bases between. The germline V gene has CDR1 LGHNA and CDR2 YSLEER. CDR3 protein: CASSQYSIGNGYTF. The CDR3 DNA follows: TGCGCCAGCAGCCAATATAGCATCGGGAATGGCTACACCTTC.

The chain carries TRBV5-6 and TRBJ1-6; no firm D call. Germline CDR1 and CDR2: SGHDT and YYEEEE. Trimming took off 4 bases at V and 7 bases at J, with 9 bases between the two ends. The CDR3 consists of 13 residues. CDR3 region: CASSLGSNSPLHF. The CDR3 DNA follows: TGTGCCAGCAGCCTTGGGAGCAATTCACCCCTCCACTTT.

The chain combines TRBV5-1 with TRBJ2-1, with D perhaps matching TRBD1 (6 bases). V lost 1 base to trimming and J lost 3 bases, with 14 bases between them. The CDR3 totals 16 residues. Germline values: CDR1 SGHRS, CDR2 YFSETQ. CDR3 residues: CASSLIRSRGYNEQFF. In DNA, the CDR3 is TGCGCCAGCAGCTTGATTCGGTCCAGGGGCTACAATGAGCAGTTCTTC.

This chain connects TRBV27 to TRBJ1-2; D unresolved. Germline loops: CDR1 MNHEY, CDR2 SMNVEV (reference sequence). CDR3 size: 14 residues. V was cut by 3 bases and J by 4 bases, with 12 bases left in between. CDR3 amino acids: CASSFQESSYGYTF. DNA for the CDR3: TGTGCCAGCAGTTTTCAGGAAAGCTCCTATGGCTACACCTTC.

V gene TRBV19 combines with J gene TRBJ2-7, with 7 bases that match TRBD2. The CDR3 has 14 amino acids. Germline lookup yields CDR1 LNHDA and CDR2 SQIVND (reference sequence). V lost 3 bases and J lost 0; bases outside the gene matches: 2. CDR3 bases: TGTGCCAGTAGTATCAGCGGGGCCTCCTACGAGCAGTACTTC. Its translation is CASSISGASYEQYF. The full variable domain, rest sourced from reference TRBV19 and TRBJ2-7, is DGGITQSPKYLFRKEGQNVTLSCEQNLNHDAMYWYRQDPGQGLRLIYYSQIVNDFQKGDIAEGYSVSREKKESFPLTVTSAQKNPTAFYLCASSISGASYEQYFGPGTRLTVT.

The genes are TRBV7-2 and TRBJ2-2, with unresolved D. The CDR3 is made up of 13 amino acids. Trimming removed 5 bases at V and 3 bases at J, with 7 bases between. CDR1 is SGHTA and CDR2 is FQGNSA in the germline V gene. The CDR3 sequence is CASSRQYTGELFF. As DNA, the CDR3 is TGTGCCAGCAGCCGCCAGTACACCGGGGAGCTGTTTTTT.

V usage is TRBV7-2 and J usage is TRBJ1-2; TRBD1 matches at 8 bases. Germline V lookup: CDR1 SGHTA, CDR2 FQGNSA. This CDR3 comprises 15 residues. The trim removed 6 bases at V and 4 bases at J, leaving 10 bases unmatched. The CDR3 protein is CASRPGQGSGYGYTF. The CDR3 nucleotides are TGTGCCAGCAGACCCGGACAGGGATCGGGCTATGGCTACACCTTC.

The chain recombines TRBV19 with TRBJ1-6, with 8 nucleotides matching TRBD1. The CDR3 contains 15 residues. V was pared by 7 bases and J by 5 bases, with 7 bases of the junction left unmatched. Per germline, CDR1 LNHDA and CDR2 SQIVND (reference sequence). The CDR3 reads CASTPTGANNSPLHF. For the CDR3, the DNA is TGTGCCAGTACCCCGACAGGGGCCAATAATTCACCCCTCCACTTT.

The CDR3 bases are TGTGCCAGCAGCTTCTTACCTAGCGGGAGCACAGATACGCAGTATTTT. It codes for CASSFLPSGSTDTQYF. The gene calls are TRBV5-6 and TRBJ2-3; TRBD2 matches 8 bases. The CDR3 runs to 16 residues. Germline V gives CDR1 SGHDT, CDR2 YYEEEE. The ends lost 2 bases at V and 0 bases at J; junction bases unmatched: 5.

J is TRBJ1-4 and V is TRBV9; D is ambiguous. V lost 3 bases, J lost 13 bases, and 19 bases lay in between. The CDR3 is 14 amino acids. Germline V lookup: CDR1 SGDLS, CDR2 YYNGEE. CDR3 protein: CASSAQGGLGGLFF. Here the CDR3 DNA reads TGTGCCAGCAGCGCCCAAGGAGGGTTGGGAGGACTGTTTTTT.

The V and J genes are TRBV7-3 and TRBJ2-7; TRBD2 aligns across 15 bases. CDR3 length: 21 amino acids. Germline V gene data show CDR1 as SGHTA and CDR2 as FQGTGA. The V gene end was trimmed by 3 bases and the J gene end by 7 bases; junction bases not matched to a gene: 22. The chain's CDR3 is CASSFSPPRTSGRAAEGEQYF. The CDR3 DNA follows: TGTGCCAGCAGCTTCTCCCCCCCCCGGACTAGCGGGAGGGCCGCGGAGGGAGAGCAGTACTTC.